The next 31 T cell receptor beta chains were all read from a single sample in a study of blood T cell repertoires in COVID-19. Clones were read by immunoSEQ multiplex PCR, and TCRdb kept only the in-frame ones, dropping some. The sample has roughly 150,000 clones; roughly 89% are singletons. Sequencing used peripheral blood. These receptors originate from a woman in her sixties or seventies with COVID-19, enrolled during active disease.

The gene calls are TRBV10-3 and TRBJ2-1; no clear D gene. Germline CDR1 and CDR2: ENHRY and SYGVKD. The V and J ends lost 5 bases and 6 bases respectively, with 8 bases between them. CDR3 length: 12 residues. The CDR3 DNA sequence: TGTGCCATCAGTTCCAGTGGCAATGAGCAGTTCTTC. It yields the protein CAISSSGNEQFF.

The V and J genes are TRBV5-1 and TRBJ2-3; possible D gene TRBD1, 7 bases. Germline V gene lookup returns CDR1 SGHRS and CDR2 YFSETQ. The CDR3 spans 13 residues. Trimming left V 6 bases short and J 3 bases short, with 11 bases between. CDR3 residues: CASTSGGTDTQYF. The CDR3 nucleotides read TGCGCCAGCACCTCAGGGGGGACAGATACGCAGTATTTT.

CDR3 bases: TGTGCCAGCAGCCGTCGACAGGTGACTGAAGCTTTCTTT. As protein: CASSRRQVTEAFF. The chain recombines TRBV6-5 with TRBJ1-1, with D possibly TRBD1 on 6 matching bases. Germline-derived CDR1 and CDR2 are MNHEY and SVGAGI. This CDR3 is 13 amino acids long. Trimming left V 6 bases short and J 5 bases short, with 13 bases between.

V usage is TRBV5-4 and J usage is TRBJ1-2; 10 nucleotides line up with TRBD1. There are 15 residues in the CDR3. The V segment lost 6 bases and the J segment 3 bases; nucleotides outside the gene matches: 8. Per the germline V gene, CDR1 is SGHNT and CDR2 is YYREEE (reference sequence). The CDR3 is CASNREGQGYYGYTF. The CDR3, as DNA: TGTGCCAGCAACCGGGAGGGACAGGGGTACTATGGCTACACCTTC. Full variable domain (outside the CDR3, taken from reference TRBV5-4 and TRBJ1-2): ETGVTQSPTHLIKTRGQQVTLRCSSQSGHNTVSWYQQALGQGPQFIFQYYREEENGRGNFPPRFSGLQFPNYSSELNVNALELDDSALYLCASNREGQGYYGYTFGSGTRLTVV.

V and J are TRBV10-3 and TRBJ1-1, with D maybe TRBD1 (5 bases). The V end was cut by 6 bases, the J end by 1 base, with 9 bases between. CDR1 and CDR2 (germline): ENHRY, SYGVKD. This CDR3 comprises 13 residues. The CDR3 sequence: CAIRDDRNTEAFF. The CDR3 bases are TGTGCCATCAGAGACGACAGGAACACTGAAGCTTTCTTT.

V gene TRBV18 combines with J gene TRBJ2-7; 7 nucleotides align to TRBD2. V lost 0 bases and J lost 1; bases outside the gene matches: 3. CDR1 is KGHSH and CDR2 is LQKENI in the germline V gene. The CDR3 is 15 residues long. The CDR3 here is CASSPPGGGSYEQYF. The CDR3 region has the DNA TGTGCCAGCTCACCACCGGGGGGGGGTTCCTACGAGCAGTACTTC.

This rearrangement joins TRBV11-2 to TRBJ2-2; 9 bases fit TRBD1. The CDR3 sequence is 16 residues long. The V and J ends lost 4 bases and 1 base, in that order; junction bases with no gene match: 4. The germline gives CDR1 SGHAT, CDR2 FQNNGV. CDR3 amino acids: CASSSPGQGNTGELFF. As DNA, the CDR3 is TGTGCCAGCAGCTCGCCGGGACAGGGGAACACCGGGGAGCTGTTTTTT.

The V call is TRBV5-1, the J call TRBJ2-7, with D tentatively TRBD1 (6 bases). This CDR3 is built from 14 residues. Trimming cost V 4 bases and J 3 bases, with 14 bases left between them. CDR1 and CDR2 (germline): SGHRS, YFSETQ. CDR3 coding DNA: TGCGCCAGCAGCCCTGCTACAGGGAACTACGAGCAGTACTTC. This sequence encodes CASSPATGNYEQYF.

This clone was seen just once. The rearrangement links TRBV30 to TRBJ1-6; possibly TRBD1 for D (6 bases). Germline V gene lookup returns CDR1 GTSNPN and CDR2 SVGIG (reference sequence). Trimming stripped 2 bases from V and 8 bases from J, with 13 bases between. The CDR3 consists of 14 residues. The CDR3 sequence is CAWSRSHRDSPLHF. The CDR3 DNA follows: TGTGCCTGGAGTCGAAGCCACAGGGATTCACCCCTCCACTTT.

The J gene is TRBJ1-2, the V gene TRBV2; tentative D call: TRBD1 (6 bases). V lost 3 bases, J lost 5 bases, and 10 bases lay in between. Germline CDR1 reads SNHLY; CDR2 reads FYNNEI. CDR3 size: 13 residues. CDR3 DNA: TGTGCCAGCAGTGAGGGGGCGCGGTATGGCTACACCTTC. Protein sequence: CASSEGARYGYTF.

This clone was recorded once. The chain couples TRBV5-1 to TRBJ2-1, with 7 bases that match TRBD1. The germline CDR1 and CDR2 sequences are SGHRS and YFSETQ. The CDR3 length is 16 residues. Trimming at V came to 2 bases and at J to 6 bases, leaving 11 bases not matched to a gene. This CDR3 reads CASSFQGQSLFNEQFF. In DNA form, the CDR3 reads TGCGCCAGCAGCTTCCAGGGACAGAGTCTTTTCAATGAGCAGTTCTTC.

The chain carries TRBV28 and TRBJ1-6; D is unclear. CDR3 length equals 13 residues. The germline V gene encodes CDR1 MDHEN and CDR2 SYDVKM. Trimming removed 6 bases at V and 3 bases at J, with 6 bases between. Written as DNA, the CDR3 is TGTGCCAGCAGCCGGGACTATAATTCACCCCTCCACTTT. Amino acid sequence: CASSRDYNSPLHF.

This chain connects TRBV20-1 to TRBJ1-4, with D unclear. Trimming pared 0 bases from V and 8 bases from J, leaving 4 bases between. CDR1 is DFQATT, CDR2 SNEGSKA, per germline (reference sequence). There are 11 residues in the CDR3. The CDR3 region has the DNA TGCAGTGCTAGAGATCTGGAAAAACTGTTTTTT. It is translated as CSARDLEKLFF.

The CDR3 sequence: CASSPEQGNEKLFF. The CDR3 bases are TGTGCCAGCAGCCCGGAACAGGGGAATGAAAAACTGTTTTTT. This sequence joins TRBV5-4 and TRBJ1-4; TRBD1 matches 7 bases. The CDR3 spans 14 residues. Trimming cost V 4 bases and J 5 bases; bases outside gene matches: 5. From germline, CDR1 is SGHNT and CDR2 YYREEE (reference sequence). The full variable domain, with the rest looked up from reference TRBV5-4 and TRBJ1-4, is ETGVTQSPTHLIKTRGQQVTLRCSSQSGHNTVSWYQQALGQGPQFIFQYYREEENGRGNFPPRFSGLQFPNYSSELNVNALELDDSALYLCASSPEQGNEKLFFGSGTQLSVL.

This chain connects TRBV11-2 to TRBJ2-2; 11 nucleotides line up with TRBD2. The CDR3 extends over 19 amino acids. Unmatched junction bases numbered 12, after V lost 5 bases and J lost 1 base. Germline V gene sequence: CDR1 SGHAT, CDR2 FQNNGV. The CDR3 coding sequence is TGTGCCAGCAGCCCTAGACTAGCGGGGTTAATTCAGAACACCGGGGAGCTGTTTTTT. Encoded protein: CASSPRLAGLIQNTGELFF.

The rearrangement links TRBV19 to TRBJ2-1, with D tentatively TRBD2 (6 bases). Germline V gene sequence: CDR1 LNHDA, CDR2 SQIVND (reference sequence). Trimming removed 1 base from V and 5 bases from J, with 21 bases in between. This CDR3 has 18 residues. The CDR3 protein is CASSIGSMAGPFHNEQFF. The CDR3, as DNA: TGTGCCAGTAGTATAGGGTCGATGGCGGGGCCATTCCACAATGAGCAGTTCTTC.

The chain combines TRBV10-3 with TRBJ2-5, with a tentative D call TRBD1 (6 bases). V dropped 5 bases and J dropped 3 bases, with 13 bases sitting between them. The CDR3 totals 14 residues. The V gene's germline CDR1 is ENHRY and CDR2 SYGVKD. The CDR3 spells CAISIPDSEETQYF. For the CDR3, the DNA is TGTGCCATCAGTATACCGGACAGCGAAGAGACCCAGTACTTC.

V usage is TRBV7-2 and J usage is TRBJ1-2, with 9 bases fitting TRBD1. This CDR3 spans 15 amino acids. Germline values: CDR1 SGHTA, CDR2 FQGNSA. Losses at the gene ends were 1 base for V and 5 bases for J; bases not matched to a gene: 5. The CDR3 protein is CASSLGTGVWYGYTF. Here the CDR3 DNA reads TGTGCCAGCAGCTTAGGGACAGGGGTTTGGTATGGCTACACCTTC.

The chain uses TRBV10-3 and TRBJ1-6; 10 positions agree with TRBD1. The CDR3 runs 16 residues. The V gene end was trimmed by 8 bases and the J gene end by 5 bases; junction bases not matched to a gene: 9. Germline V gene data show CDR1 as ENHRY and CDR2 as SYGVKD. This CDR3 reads CAIRWDRGTDNSPLHF. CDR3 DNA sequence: TGTGCCATCCGATGGGACAGGGGAACAGATAATTCACCCCTCCACTTT.

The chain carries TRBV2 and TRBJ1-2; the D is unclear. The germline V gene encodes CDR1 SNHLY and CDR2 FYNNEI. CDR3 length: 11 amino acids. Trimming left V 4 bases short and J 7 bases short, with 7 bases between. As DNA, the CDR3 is TGTGCCAGCAGTGGATGGAGTGGCTACACCTTC. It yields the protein CASSGWSGYTF. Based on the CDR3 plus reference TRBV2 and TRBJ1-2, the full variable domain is EPEVTQTPSHQVTQMGQEVILRCVPISNHLYFYWYRQILGQKVEFLVSFYNNEISEKSEIFDDQFSVERPDGSNFTLKIRSTKLEDSAMYFCASSGWSGYTFGSGTRLTVV.

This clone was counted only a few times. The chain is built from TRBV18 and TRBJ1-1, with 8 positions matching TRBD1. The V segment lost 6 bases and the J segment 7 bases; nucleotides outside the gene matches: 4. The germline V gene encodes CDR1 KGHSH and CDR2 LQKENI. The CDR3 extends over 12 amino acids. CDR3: CASSTGQVEAFF. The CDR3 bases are TGTGCCAGCTCTACGGGACAGGTTGAAGCTTTCTTT.

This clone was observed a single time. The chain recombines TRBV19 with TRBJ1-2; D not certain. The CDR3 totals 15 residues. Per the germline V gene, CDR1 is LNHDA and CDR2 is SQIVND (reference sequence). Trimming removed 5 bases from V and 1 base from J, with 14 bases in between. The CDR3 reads CASSRPSGDNYGYTF. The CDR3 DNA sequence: TGTGCCAGTAGTCGGCCAAGCGGGGATAACTATGGCTACACCTTC.

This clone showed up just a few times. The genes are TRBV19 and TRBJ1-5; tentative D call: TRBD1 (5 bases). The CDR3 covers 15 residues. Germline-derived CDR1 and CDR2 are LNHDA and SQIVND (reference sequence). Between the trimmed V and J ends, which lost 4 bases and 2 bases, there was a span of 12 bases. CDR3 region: CASSTGIGGNQPQHF. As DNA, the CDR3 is TGTGCCAGTAGTACAGGGATTGGAGGCAATCAGCCCCAGCATTTT.

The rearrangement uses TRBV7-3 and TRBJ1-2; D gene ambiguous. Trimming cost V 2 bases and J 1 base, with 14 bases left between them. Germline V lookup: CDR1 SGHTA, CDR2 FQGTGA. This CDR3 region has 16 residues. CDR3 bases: TGTGCCAGCAGCTTAGAGGGCAGCCTCAGTAACTATGGCTACACCTTC. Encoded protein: CASSLEGSLSNYGYTF.

CDR3 sequence: CASSQVRDSRSYNEQFF. The CDR3 bases are TGTGCCAGCAGCCAAGTTAGGGACAGCCGATCCTACAATGAGCAGTTCTTC. The chain employs TRBV3-1 (or the pseudogene TRBV3-2) and TRBJ2-1, with TRBD1 matching over 7 bases. The CDR3 runs to 17 residues. With V trimmed by 1 base and J by 1 base, 7 bases remained unmatched. Germline CDR1 reads LGHDT; CDR2 reads YNNKEL (reference sequence).

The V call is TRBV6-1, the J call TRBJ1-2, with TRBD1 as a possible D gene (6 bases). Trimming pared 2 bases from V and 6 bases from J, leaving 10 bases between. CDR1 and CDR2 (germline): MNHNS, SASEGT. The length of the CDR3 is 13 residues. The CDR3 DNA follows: TGTGCCAGCAGTGAACGATGGACAGATGGCTACACCTTC. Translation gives CASSERWTDGYTF.

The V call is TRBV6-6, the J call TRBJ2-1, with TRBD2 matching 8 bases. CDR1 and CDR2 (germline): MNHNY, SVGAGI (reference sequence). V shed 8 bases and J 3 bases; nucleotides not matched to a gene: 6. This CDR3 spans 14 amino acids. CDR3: CASRAGGHYNEQFF. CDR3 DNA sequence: TGTGCCAGCCGCGCGGGGGGCCACTACAATGAGCAGTTCTTC.

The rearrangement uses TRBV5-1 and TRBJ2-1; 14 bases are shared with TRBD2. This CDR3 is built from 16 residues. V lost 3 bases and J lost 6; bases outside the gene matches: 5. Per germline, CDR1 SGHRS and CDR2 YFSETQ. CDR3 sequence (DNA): TGCGCCAGCAGCTGGACCGGGACTAGCGGGGGCAATGAGCAGTTCTTC. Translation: CASSWTGTSGGNEQFF.

The CDR3 region is CATSHRDSNQPQHF. The CDR3 nucleotides are TGTGCCACCAGTCACAGGGATAGCAATCAGCCCCAGCATTTT. The chain couples TRBV24-1 to TRBJ1-5, with a possible D match to TRBD1 (6 bases). Germline V gene data show CDR1 as KGHDR and CDR2 as SFDVKD. This CDR3 contains 14 residues. Deletions cut 6 bases from V and 0 bases from J, with 8 bases between.

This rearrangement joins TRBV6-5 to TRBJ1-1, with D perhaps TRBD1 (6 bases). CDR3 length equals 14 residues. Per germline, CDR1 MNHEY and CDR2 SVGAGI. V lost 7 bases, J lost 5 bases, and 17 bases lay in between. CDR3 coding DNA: TGTGCCAGCAACCTTCAGCAGGGGCAAACTGAAGCTTTCTTT. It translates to CASNLQQGQTEAFF.

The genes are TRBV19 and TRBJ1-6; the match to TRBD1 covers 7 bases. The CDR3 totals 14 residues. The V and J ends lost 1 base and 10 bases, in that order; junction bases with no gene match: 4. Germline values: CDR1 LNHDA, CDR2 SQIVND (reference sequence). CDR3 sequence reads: CASSIGQGQSPLHF. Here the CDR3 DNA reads TGTGCCAGTAGTATAGGACAGGGACAATCACCCCTCCACTTT.